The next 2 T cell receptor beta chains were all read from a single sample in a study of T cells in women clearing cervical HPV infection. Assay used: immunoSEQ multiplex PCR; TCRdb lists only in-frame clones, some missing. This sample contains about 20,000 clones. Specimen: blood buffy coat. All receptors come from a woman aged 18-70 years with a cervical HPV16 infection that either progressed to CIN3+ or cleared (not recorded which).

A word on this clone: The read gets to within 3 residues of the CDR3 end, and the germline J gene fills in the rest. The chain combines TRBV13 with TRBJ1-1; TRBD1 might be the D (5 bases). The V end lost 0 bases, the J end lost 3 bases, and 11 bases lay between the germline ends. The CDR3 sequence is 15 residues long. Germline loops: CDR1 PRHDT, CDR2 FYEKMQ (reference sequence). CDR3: CASSLGLQGDTEAFF. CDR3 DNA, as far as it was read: TGTGCCAGCAGCTTAGGTCTGCAGGGCGACACTGAA.

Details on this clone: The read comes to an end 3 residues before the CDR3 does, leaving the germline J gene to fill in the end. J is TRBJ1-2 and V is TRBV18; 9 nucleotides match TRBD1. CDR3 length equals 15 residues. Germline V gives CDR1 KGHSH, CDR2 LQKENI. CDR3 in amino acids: CASSLQGARTDTYTF. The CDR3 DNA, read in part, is TGTGCCAGCTCACTACAGGGGGCGCGCACAGATACC.